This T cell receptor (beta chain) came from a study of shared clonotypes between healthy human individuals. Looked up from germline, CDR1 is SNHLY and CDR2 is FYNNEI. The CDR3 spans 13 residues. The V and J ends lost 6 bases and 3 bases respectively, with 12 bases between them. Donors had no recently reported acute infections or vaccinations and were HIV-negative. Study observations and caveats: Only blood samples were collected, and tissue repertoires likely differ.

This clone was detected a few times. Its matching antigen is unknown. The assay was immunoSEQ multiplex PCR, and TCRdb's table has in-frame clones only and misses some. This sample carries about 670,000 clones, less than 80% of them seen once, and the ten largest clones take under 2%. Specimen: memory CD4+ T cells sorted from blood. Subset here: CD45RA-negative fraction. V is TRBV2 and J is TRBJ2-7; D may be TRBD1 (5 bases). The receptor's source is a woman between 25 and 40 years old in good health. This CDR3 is CASRSDTLYEQYF. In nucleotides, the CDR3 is TGTGCCAGCAGATCGGACACCCTCTACGAGCAGTACTTC.